This T cell receptor beta chain was recorded in a study of blood T cell repertoires in COVID-19. Measured with immunoSEQ multiplex PCR; TCRdb has only the in-frame clones, and not every one. Of hundreds of thousands of clones listed, around nine tenths are singletons. In this sample, this clone turned up once. V gave up 4 bases and J gave up 6 bases; unmatched junction bases: 11. Germline values: CDR1 MGHRA, CDR2 YSYEKL. The CDR3 consists of 17 residues. The specimen sequenced was PBMCs or T cells enriched from blood (not recorded which). The chain recombines TRBV4-1 with TRBJ2-1, with 11 bases aligning to TRBD2. The receptor comes from a man between 60 and 75 years old who had recovered from COVID-19. CDR3 residues: CASSRGLAAGRLNEQFF. CDR3 in DNA: TGCGCCAGCAGCCGGGGACTAGCGGCCGGGAGGCTCAATGAGCAGTTCTTC.